Listed below are T cell receptor beta chains from one sample, sequenced in a study of blood T cell repertoires in COVID-19. Sequencing used immunoSEQ multiplex PCR; TCRdb keeps in-frame clones, though not all of them. The repertoire includes under 250,000 clones, about 85% of them detected once, and more than 6% sits in the top ten. Sequenced sample: peripheral blood. The receptors stem from a woman aged 60-75 years with active or convalescent COVID-19. CDR3s include the opening cysteine and the closing phenylalanine or tryptophan. The D gene is left open where the match is weak. The size of a clone is reported for some rows only, either as once, few or many, or as a class for expanded clones.

d_gene,v_gene,j_gene,abundance,CDR3nt,CDR3aa
.,TRBV19,TRBJ1-2,few,TGTGCCAGTAGTATTGGTGCAGGGTCGGGTGGCTACACCTTC,CASSIGAGSGGYTF
TRBD1,TRBV12-5,TRBJ1-1,.,TGTGCTAGTGGTTTGACCCGGACAGGGTACGCTGAAGCTTTCTTT,CASGLTRTGYAEAFF
TRBD2,TRBV11-2,TRBJ2-1,.,TGTGCCAGCAGTCCTTTAGCGGGGGGCTCCTACAATGAGCAGTTCTTC,CASSPLAGGSYNEQFF
.,TRBV13,TRBJ1-1,few,TGTGCCAGCAGCGATTCCCGGCAGGGGAACACTGAAGCTTTCTTT,CASSDSRQGNTEAFF
.,TRBV19,TRBJ1-5,.,TGTGCCAGTAGGGCTCGACAGAATCAGCCCCAGCATTTT,CASRARQNQPQHF
.,TRBV19,TRBJ1-1,.,TGTGCCAGTAGTATAACGGGGAACACTGAAGCTTTCTTT,CASSITGNTEAFF
.,TRBV7-9,TRBJ1-5,.,TGTGCCAGCAGCCCCGACGGGAATCAGCCCCAGCATTTT,CASSPDGNQPQHF
.,TRBV5-1,TRBJ1-2,.,TGCGCCAGCAGCTTCTCGACAGGCTATGGCTACACCTTC,CASSFSTGYGYTF
.,TRBV5-1,TRBJ2-5,.,TGCGCCAGCAGCTTGGATCCTCTGGCGGGACCCGAGACCCAGTACTTC,CASSLDPLAGPETQYF
.,TRBV11-3,TRBJ1-3,.,TGTGCCAGCAGCTTAGATGGCGGCAGGGCTTTCTCTGGAAACACCATATATTTT,CASSLDGGRAFSGNTIYF
.,TRBV18,TRBJ1-1,once,TGTGCCAGCTCAGGACAGTCAAACACTGAAGCTTTCTTT,CASSGQSNTEAFF
TRBD1,TRBV19,TRBJ2-5,.,TGTGCCAGTAGTATAGGGCCCCCAGGGGGCCAAGAGACCCAGTACTTC,CASSIGPPGGQETQYF
TRBD1,TRBV29-1,TRBJ2-2,.,TGCAGCGCCCAGGGGGCAACCGGGGAGCTGTTTTTT,CSAQGATGELFF
TRBD2,TRBV28,TRBJ2-7,few,TGTGCCAGCAGTTTATACCCGGGGGGCTACGAGCAGTACTTC,CASSLYPGGYEQYF
TRBD2,TRBV6-4,TRBJ2-4,.,TGTGCCAGCAGTGACAATAGGCAAAGCGGGAGGTTAGCTGTAGCCAAAAACATTCAGTACTTC,CASSDNRQSGRLAVAKNIQYF
TRBD2,TRBV7-8,TRBJ2-1,.,TGTGCCAGCACCGGGGGCGGGGGGCACTCCTACAATGAGCAGTTCTTC,CASTGGGGHSYNEQFF
TRBD2,TRBV14,TRBJ2-7,.,TGTGCCAGCAGCCAAGTAGGAGGGACTAGCTCCGAGCAGTACTTC,CASSQVGGTSSEQYF
TRBD1,TRBV19,TRBJ2-5,.,TGTGCCAGCCGGGACAGGGGCCAAGAGACCCAGTACTTC,CASRDRGQETQYF
.,TRBV6-5,TRBJ2-2,.,TGTGCGGCCGGGAGCGGTCGCACCGGGGAGCTGTTTTTT,CAAGSGRTGELFF
.,TRBV11-3,TRBJ2-5,.,TGTGCCAGCAGCGTCAGCCAAGGGGAAAGGGTTGGGACCCAGTACTTC,CASSVSQGERVGTQYF
TRBD1,TRBV10-2,TRBJ1-2,.,TGCGCCAGCAGTACAGGGGGCCCTAACTATGGCTACACCTTC,CASSTGGPNYGYTF
.,TRBV10-2,TRBJ1-1,.,TGCGCCAGCAGTCCCGGGGGGGCGAACACTGAAGCTTTCTTT,CASSPGGANTEAFF
.,TRBV7-2,TRBJ1-1,.,TGTGCCAGCACCCCAGGCAGTGGTACTGAAGCTTTCTTT,CASTPGSGTEAFF
TRBD1,TRBV5-8,TRBJ2-1,few,TGTGCCAGCAGCCCCACAGGGGGTGAGGATGAGCAGTTCTTC,CASSPTGGEDEQFF
TRBD2,TRBV24-1,TRBJ2-2,.,TGTGCCACCTCACACGGGACTAAGAACACCGGGGAGCTGTTTTTT,CATSHGTKNTGELFF
TRBD1,TRBV2,TRBJ1-1,.,TGTGCCAGCAGTGAAAGGGGGACAGACACTGAAGCTTTCTTT,CASSERGTDTEAFF
TRBD1,TRBV19,TRBJ2-5,.,TGTGCCAGTGAAGACAGGGAGGAGACCCAGTACTTC,CASEDREETQYF
.,TRBV7-8,TRBJ2-1,.,TGTGCCAGCAGCTCCTGGGACAACGTGGGCAATGAGCAGTTCTTC,CASSSWDNVGNEQFF
TRBD1,TRBV19,TRBJ2-3,few,TGTGCCAGTAGTATAGTCTCCGGAGTTGGACAGGCCCAGAACACAGATACGCAGTATTTT,CASSIVSGVGQAQNTDTQYF
TRBD2,TRBV5-4,TRBJ2-1,.,TGTGCCAGCAGCCCTGCTGCGGGGGTATACAATGAGCAGTTCTTC,CASSPAAGVYNEQFF
.,TRBV2,TRBJ2-5,.,TGTGCCAGCGGAGAGGCGTTAGCACAGACCCAGTACTTC,CASGEALAQTQYF
.,TRBV18,TRBJ1-6,.,TGTGCCAGCTCCCTAAGAAATTCACCCCTCCACTTT,CASSLRNSPLHF
.,TRBV21-1,TRBJ2-7,few,TGTGCCAGCAGCACTGCCGTACAGGGGAAGGACTACGAGCAGTACTTC,CASSTAVQGKDYEQYF
TRBD1,TRBV15,TRBJ2-6,.,TGTGCCACCAGCGGCCCACAGGGGAACGTCCTGACTTTC,CATSGPQGNVLTF
.,TRBV14,TRBJ1-6,.,TGTGCCAGCAGCCAAGATCTAGCAATGGCCCTCCACTTT,CASSQDLAMALHF
.,TRBV7-9,TRBJ1-4,.,TGTGCCAGCAGCTCTACCGAAAAACTGTTTTTT,CASSSTEKLFF
.,TRBV6-4,TRBJ1-5,.,TGTGCCAGCAGTGACGGGCCGAGCAATCAGCCCCAGCATTTT,CASSDGPSNQPQHF
TRBD1,TRBV27,TRBJ2-2,.,TGTGCCAGCGGGACAGGGGTTACCGGGGAGCTGTTTTTT,CASGTGVTGELFF
TRBD2,TRBV19,TRBJ2-2,.,TGTGCCAGTAGTGTTAGCGGGAGGGCTGGGACCGGGGAGCTGTTTTTT,CASSVSGRAGTGELFF
.,TRBV5-1,TRBJ1-2,.,TGCGCCAGCAGCTTGGCCACCGGGGACTATGGCTACACCTTC,CASSLATGDYGYTF
.,TRBV3-1/TRBV3-2,TRBJ2-3,.,TGTGCCAGCAGCCAAGGCATCAGGACAGATACGCAGTATTTT,CASSQGIRTDTQYF
TRBD2,TRBV28,TRBJ2-5,.,TGTGCCAGCAGCGGGACTAGCGGGGGGGATGAGGGTCAAGAGACCCAGTACTTC,CASSGTSGGDEGQETQYF
TRBD2,TRBV6-2/TRBV6-3,TRBJ2-1,.,TGTGCCAGCAGTTACTCAAGGCCGGGGGGGAACTACAATGAGCAGTTCTTC,CASSYSRPGGNYNEQFF
TRBD1,TRBV4-1,TRBJ1-2,.,TGCGCCAGCAGTTCAATCCAGAGGACAGGGGCCGGCTATGGCTACACCTTC,CASSSIQRTGAGYGYTF
.,TRBV2,TRBJ2-1,.,TGTGCCAGCAGTGAGGCGGTTACCTACAATGAGCAGTTCTTC,CASSEAVTYNEQFF
TRBD1,TRBV19,TRBJ1-2,.,TGTGCCAGTAGTATGGACAGGCTCCTTGGTGGCTACACCTTC,CASSMDRLLGGYTF
.,TRBV27,TRBJ1-5,.,TGTGCCAGCACCGAGAGGGCATATAGCAATCAGCCCCAGCATTTT,CASTERAYSNQPQHF
TRBD2,TRBV4-1,TRBJ2-3,.,TGCGCCAGCAGCCAAGTTCATCGTCTCCCTAGCGGGGTGACAGATACGCAGTATTTT,CASSQVHRLPSGVTDTQYF
.,TRBV6-1,TRBJ2-2,.,TGTGCCAGCAGTGAAGCGGGAGTCACCGGGGAGCTGTTTTTT,CASSEAGVTGELFF
TRBD2,TRBV11-2,TRBJ2-2,.,TGTGCCAGCAGCTTAAGTCCGGGGGGAGACACCGGGGAGCTGTTTTTT,CASSLSPGGDTGELFF